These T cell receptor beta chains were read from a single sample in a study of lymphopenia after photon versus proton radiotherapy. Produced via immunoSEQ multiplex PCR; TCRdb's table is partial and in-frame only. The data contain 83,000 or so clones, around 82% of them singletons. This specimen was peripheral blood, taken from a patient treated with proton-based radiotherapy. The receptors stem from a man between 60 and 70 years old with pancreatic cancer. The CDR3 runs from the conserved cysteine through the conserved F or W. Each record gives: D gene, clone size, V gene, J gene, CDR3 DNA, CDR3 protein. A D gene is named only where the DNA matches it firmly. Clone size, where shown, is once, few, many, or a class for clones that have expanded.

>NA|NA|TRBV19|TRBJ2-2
TGTGCCAGTAGTGCGGACCTGAACACCGGGGAGCTGTTTTTT
CASSADLNTGELFF
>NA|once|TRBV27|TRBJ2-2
TGTGCCAGCAGTTTAACAGGCGACTTATACACCGGGGAGCTGTTTTTT
CASSLTGDLYTGELFF
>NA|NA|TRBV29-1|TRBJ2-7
TGCAGCGTTGAATATCCGGGACCGAGGGGCACCTACGAGCAGTACTTC
CSVEYPGPRGTYEQYF
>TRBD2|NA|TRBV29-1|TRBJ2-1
TGCAGCGCCCGGGAAGACACCAGGACTAGCGGGAGGAGGTGGTTTGACAATGAGCAGTTCTTC
CSAREDTRTSGRRWFDNEQFF
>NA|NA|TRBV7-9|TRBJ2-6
TGTGCCAGCAGCTTCACAGGGTCTGGGGCCAACGTCCTGACTTTC
CASSFTGSGANVLTF
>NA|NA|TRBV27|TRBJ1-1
TGTGCCAGCAGTTTCCAGCCGCGGATGAACACTGAAGCTTTCTTT
CASSFQPRMNTEAFF
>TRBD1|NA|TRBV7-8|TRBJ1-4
TGTGCCAGCAGCTTGGGCACCGGGACAGGGAGTGAAAAACTGTTTTTT
CASSLGTGTGSEKLFF
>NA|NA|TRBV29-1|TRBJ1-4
TGCAGCGTGGCTTACTTCGCAACTAATGAAAAACTGTTTTTT
CSVAYFATNEKLFF
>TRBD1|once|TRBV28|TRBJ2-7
TGTGCCAGCAGTCCAGGGACAGGCGTTAGCGAGCAGTACTTC
CASSPGTGVSEQYF
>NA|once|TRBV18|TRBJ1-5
TGTGCCAGCTCCCCCGGCGCACTGAGCAATCAGCCCCAGCATTTT
CASSPGALSNQPQHF
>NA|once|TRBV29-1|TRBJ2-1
TGCAGCGTTGCGTACAGGGTTGGTGAGCAGTTCTTC
CSVAYRVGEQFF
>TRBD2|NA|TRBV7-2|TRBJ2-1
TGTGCCAGCAGCTTAGCCGGCGGGAGTATCTATGAGCAGTTCTTC
CASSLAGGSIYEQFF
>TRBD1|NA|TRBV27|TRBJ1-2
TGTGCCAGCAGTTACAGGGGTGGGGGCTATGGCTACACCTTC
CASSYRGGGYGYTF
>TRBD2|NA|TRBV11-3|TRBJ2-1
TGTGCCAGCAGCTCCGGACTAGCGGGAGAACTCTACCTGGATGAGCAGTTCTTC
CASSSGLAGELYLDEQFF
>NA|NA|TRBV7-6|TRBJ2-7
TGTGCCAGCAGCGCATCGGGACTCCTTTCTGGCGAGCAGTACTTC
CASSASGLLSGEQYF
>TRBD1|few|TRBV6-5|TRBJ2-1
TGTGCCAGCAGAGGACAGGGGGCTTCAGATGAGCAGTTCTTC
CASRGQGASDEQFF
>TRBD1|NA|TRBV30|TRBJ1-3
TGTGCCTGGAGTGTAGCGCAGGGGGCGTCTGGAAACACCATATATTTT
CAWSVAQGASGNTIYF
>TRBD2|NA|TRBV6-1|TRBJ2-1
TGTGCCAGCAGTGATTCAAGCGGGGAGAGGATCAATGAGCAGTTCTTC
CASSDSSGERINEQFF
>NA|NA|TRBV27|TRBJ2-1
TGTGCCAGCAGTCCCGGGGCCTACAATGAGCAGTTCTTC
CASSPGAYNEQFF
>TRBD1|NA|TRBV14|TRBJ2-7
TGTGCCAGCAGCCAAGATGCCAGGGGGATAGGCGAGCAGTACTTC
CASSQDARGIGEQYF
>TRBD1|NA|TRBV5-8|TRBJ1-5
TGTGCCAGCAGCCTATTGGACAGGCACAGCAATCAGCCCCAGCATTTT
CASSLLDRHSNQPQHF
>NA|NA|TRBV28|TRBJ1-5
TGTGCCAGCAGTGCCGAGGGGGGGCGTGATCAGCCCCAGCATTTT
CASSAEGGRDQPQHF
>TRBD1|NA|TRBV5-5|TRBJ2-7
TGTGCCAGCAGCAGGGAAGGGACAGAGTCCTACGAGCAGTACTTC
CASSREGTESYEQYF
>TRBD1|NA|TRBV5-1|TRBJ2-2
TGCGCCAGCAGCACCGGACAGGGGGTACCCGGGGAGCTGTTTTTT
CASSTGQGVPGELFF
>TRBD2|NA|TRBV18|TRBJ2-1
TGTGCCAGCTCGGGACTAGCGGGTGGGGATGAGCAGTTCTTC
CASSGLAGGDEQFF
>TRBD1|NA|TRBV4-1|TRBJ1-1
TGCGCCAGCAGCCGAGAATTAACAGGGGTGAACACTGAAGCTTTCTTT
CASSRELTGVNTEAFF
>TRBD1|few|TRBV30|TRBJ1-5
TGTGCCTGGAGTAGGGGGCGCAATCAGCCCCAGCATTTT
CAWSRGRNQPQHF
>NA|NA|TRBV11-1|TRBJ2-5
TGTGCCAGCAGCTTACCTGTAGAGGCAGAGACCCAGTACTTC
CASSLPVEAETQYF
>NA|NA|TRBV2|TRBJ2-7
TGTGCCAGCAGTGCCAGACAGCCCTACGAGCAGTACTTC
CASSARQPYEQYF
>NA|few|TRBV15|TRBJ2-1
TGTGCCACCAGTGACCGGACGCACGAGCAGTTCTTC
CATSDRTHEQFF
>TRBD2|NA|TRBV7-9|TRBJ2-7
TGTGCCAGCAGCTTTGTAGCGGGAGGCCCTCCGAGGTACGAGCAGTACTTC
CASSFVAGGPPRYEQYF
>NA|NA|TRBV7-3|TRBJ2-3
TGTGCCAGCAGCCCCGGTGGAGGACCCACCGATACGCAGTATTTT
CASSPGGGPTDTQYF
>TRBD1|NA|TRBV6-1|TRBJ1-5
TGTGCCAGCAGTGGGACAGGGGAATATCAGCCCCAGCATTTT
CASSGTGEYQPQHF
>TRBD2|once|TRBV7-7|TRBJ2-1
TGTGCTAGCAGCTTAGCTCCTAGCGGGACGAATGAGCAGTTCTTC
CASSLAPSGTNEQFF
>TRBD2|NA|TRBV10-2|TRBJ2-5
TGCGCCAGCAGTGGACTAGCAGGAGAGACCCAGTACTTC
CASSGLAGETQYF
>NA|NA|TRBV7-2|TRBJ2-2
TGTGCCAGCAGCTTATATGGGGGACTTACCGGGGAGCTGTTTTTT
CASSLYGGLTGELFF
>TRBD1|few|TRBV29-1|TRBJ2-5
TGCAGCGTTTTGTCCTACAGGGGGCGCATTTGGGAGACCCAGTACTTC
CSVLSYRGRIWETQYF
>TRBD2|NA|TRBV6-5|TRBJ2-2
TGTGCCAGCAATAGCGGGAAGACCGGGGAGCTGTTTTTT
CASNSGKTGELFF
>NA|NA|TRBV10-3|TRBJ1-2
TGTGCCATCAGTGAGTCTAACGGCGTGTTCTATGGCTACACCTTC
CAISESNGVFYGYTF
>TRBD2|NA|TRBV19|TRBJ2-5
TGTGCCAGTAGTGCGGTCGCGGGAGTTCAAGAGACCCAGTACTTC
CASSAVAGVQETQYF
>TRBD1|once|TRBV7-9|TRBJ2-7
TGTGCCAGCAGCTCAATCCTACCGGGACAGACCTACGAGCAGTACTTC
CASSSILPGQTYEQYF
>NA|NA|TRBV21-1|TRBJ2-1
TGTGCCAGCAGCAGACCCCGACAGGAAGACTGGTTCTTC
CASSRPRQEDWFF
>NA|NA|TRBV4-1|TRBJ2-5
TGCGCCAGCAGCCAAGTCGGCTGGACGGGGGAGACCCAGTACTTC
CASSQVGWTGETQYF
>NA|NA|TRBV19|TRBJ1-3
TGTGCCAGTAGTATGCCAGGGGAAGGAAGAAACACCATATATTTT
CASSMPGEGRNTIYF
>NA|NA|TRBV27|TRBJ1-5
TGTGCCAGCAGTTTATCGAAGGGTATCGGCAATCAGCCCCAGCATTTT
CASSLSKGIGNQPQHF
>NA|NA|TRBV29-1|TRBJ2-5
TGCAGCGTTGCCCCCGGGGGAGAGACCCAGTACTTC
CSVAPGGETQYF
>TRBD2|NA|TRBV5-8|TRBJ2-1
TGTGCCAGCATCCTAGCGGGAGGGGCTAATGAGCAGTTCTTC
CASILAGGANEQFF
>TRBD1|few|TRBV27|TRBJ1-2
TGTGCCAGCAGTTTATCGTTAGCAGCTGGGACAGCAAATAACTATGGCTACACCTTC
CASSLSLAAGTANNYGYTF
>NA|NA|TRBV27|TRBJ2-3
TGTGCCAGCAGTTTATTAGGCAGCACAGATACGCAGTATTTT
CASSLLGSTDTQYF
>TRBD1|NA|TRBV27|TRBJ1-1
TGTGCCAGCAGTTCCACCGGGACAGGGGGGGAGGCCACTGAAGCTTTCTTT
CASSSTGTGGEATEAFF
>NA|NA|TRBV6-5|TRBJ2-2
TGTGCCAGCAGTTACTATACGAACACCGGGGAGCTGTTTTTT
CASSYYTNTGELFF
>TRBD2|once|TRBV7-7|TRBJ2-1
TGTGCTAGCAGCTCCAACGAGGGACTAGCAGGGGCGGGTGAGCAGTTCTTC
CASSSNEGLAGAGEQFF
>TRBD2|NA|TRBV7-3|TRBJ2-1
TGTGCCAGCAGCTCGACTAGCGGGAGGGCCTACAATGAGCAGTTCTTC
CASSSTSGRAYNEQFF
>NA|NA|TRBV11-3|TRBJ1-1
TGTGCCAGCAGCTTAGGCCGATTGGAAGAAGCTTTCTTT
CASSLGRLEEAFF
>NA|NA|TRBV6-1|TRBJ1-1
TGTGCCAGCAGGGCAAGATGGGAGGGCAGCACTGAAGCTTTCTTT
CASRARWEGSTEAFF
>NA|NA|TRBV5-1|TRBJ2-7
TGCGCCAGCAGCTTGGGGGCCCCGGGCCAGATTAGTTACGAGCAGTACTTC
CASSLGAPGQISYEQYF
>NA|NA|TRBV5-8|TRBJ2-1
TGTGCCAGCAGCTTTGTTAGCGGAATGGGTGAGCAGTTCTTC
CASSFVSGMGEQFF